The 6 T cell receptor beta chains in this list originate from one sample, sequenced in a study of blood T cells in healthy people across ages. With a J-beta primer mix and a sample-barcoded 5' primer, a second PCR ran roughly 7 to 11 cycles. MiXCR, run by TCRdb on the 5' RACE reads, gives a single entry per CDR3 protein. The repertoire has over 950,000 distinct CDR3 sequences, 30% to 40% of them found once; the top ten carry approximately 14%. The sequencing sample was made of blood. The receptors shown here come from a man between 18 and 29 years old in good health.

The chain employs TRBV2 and TRBJ2-5; D may match TRBD1 or TRBD2 (5 bases each). V was cut by 11 bases and J by 1 base, with 8 bases left in between. This CDR3 spans 11 amino acids. In germline, CDR1 is SNHLY, CDR2 FYNNEI. CDR3 coding DNA: TGTGCCCGGGGCGTCCAAGAGACCCAGTACTTC. This encodes CARGVQETQYF.

This rearrangement joins TRBV9 to TRBJ2-5; 7 bases align to TRBD2. V lost 0 bases and J lost 0; bases outside the gene matches: 2. The germline V gene encodes CDR1 SGDLS and CDR2 YYNGEE. This CDR3 is built from 15 residues. Written as DNA, the CDR3 is TGTGCCAGCAGCGTAGAAGCGGGATACCAAGAGACCCAGTACTTC. Protein: CASSVEAGYQETQYF. The full variable domain, in which reference TRBV9 and TRBJ2-5 provide the parts outside the CDR3, is DSGVTQTPKHLITATGQRVTLRCSPRSGDLSVYWYQQSLDQGLQFLIQYYNGEERAKGNILERFSAQQFPDLHSELNLSSLELGDSALYFCASSVEAGYQETQYFGPGTRLLVL.

This clonotype has a handful of counts. This rearrangement joins TRBV5-6 to TRBJ2-5; D not resolved. Germline assignment: CDR1 SGHDT and CDR2 YYEEEE. This CDR3 comprises 14 residues. The V end was cut by 5 bases, the J end by 4 bases, with 15 bases between. CDR3 coding DNA: TGTGCCAGCAGGGATGGGCGTTCCCGAGAGACCCAGTACTTC. This translates into CASRDGRSRETQYF.

In this sample, this clonotype turned up a few times. This rearrangement joins TRBV14 to TRBJ1-5; a weak D match, TRBD1 (5 bases). V was trimmed by 8 bases and J by 3 bases, leaving 17 bases between them. The CDR3 spans 15 residues. The germline CDR1 and CDR2 sequences are SGHDN and FVKESK. The CDR3 here is CASPKTGRVNQPQHF. In DNA, the CDR3 is TGTGCCAGCCCTAAAACGGGCAGGGTCAATCAGCCCCAGCATTTT.

V is TRBV20-1 and J is TRBJ1-4; TRBD1 is a possible D gene (5 bases). The V end was cut by 2 bases, the J end by 8 bases, with 12 bases between. This CDR3 comprises 13 residues. Per the germline V gene, CDR1 is DFQATT and CDR2 is SNEGSKA (reference sequence). The CDR3, as DNA: TGCAGTGCTAGACGCACTGGGGGGGAAAAACTGTTTTTT. Translation: CSARRTGGEKLFF.

The chain joins TRBV14 to TRBJ2-1; 7 nucleotides match TRBD2. The CDR3 covers 13 residues. Germline V gene sequence: CDR1 SGHDN, CDR2 FVKESK. The J segment lost 12 bases and the V segment lost 2 bases, leaving 7 bases of the junction unmatched. DNA of the CDR3: TGTGCCAGCAGCCAATTTGGGGGAGGGAGGCAGTTCTTC. Translated: CASSQFGGGRQFF.